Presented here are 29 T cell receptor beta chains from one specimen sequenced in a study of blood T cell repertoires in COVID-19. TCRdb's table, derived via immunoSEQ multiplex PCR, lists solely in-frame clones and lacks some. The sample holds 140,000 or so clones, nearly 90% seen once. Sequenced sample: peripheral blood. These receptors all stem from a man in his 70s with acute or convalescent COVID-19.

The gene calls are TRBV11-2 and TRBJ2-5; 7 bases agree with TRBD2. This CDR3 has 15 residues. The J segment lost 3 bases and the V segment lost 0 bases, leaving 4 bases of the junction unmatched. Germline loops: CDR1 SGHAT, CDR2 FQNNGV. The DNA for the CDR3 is TGTGCCAGCAGCTTAGAATGGGCGGGGGAAGAGACCCAGTACTTC. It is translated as CASSLEWAGEETQYF.

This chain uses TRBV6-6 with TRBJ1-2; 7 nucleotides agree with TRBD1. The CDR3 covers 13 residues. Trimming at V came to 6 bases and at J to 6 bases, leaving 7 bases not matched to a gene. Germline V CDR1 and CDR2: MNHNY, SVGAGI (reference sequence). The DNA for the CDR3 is TGTGCCAGCAGCCCGGGACAGTCCAATGGCTACACCTTC. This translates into CASSPGQSNGYTF.

This CDR3 is CASSSLPTPSNTEAFF. CDR3 nucleotides: TGTGCCAGCAGTTCCCTTCCCACACCTTCGAACACTGAAGCTTTCTTT. The V call is TRBV6-5, the J call TRBJ1-1; no clear D. Between the trimmed V and J ends, which lost 4 bases and 1 base, there was a span of 16 bases. This CDR3 is built from 16 residues. Germline V lookup: CDR1 MNHEY, CDR2 SVGAGI.

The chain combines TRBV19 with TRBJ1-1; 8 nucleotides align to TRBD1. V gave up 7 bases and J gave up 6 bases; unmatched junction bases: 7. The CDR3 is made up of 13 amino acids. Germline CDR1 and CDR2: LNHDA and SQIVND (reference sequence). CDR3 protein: CASTNRGIAEAFF. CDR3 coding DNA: TGTGCCAGTACTAACAGGGGGATCGCTGAAGCTTTCTTT.

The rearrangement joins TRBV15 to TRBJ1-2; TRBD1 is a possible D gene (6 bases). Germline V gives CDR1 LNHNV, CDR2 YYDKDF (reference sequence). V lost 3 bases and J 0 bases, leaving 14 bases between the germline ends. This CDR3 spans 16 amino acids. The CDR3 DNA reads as TGTGCCACCAGCAGGCGGACAGCCGCCCCTAACTATGGCTACACCTTC. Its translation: CATSRRTAAPNYGYTF.

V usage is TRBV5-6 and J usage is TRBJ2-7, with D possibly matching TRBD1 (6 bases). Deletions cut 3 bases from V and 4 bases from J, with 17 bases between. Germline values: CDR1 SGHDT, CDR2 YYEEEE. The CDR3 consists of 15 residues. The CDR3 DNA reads TGTGCCAGCAGCTCCCGGACAGCCCTGGGATACGAGCAGTACTTC. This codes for CASSSRTALGYEQYF.

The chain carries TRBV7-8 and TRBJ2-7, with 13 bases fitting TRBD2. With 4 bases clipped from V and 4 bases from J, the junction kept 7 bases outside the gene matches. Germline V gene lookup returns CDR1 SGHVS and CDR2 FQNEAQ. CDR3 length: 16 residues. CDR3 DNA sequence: TGTGCCAGCAGCTCACCGAGGGGACTAGCGGGGTACGAGCAGTACTTC. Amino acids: CASSSPRGLAGYEQYF.

The CDR3 bases are TGTGCCAGCAGACCAGTAGGGAGTGCTGGAAACACCATATATTTT. As protein: CASRPVGSAGNTIYF. This rearrangement joins TRBV27 to TRBJ1-3, with no clear D. Germline V gene sequence: CDR1 MNHEY, CDR2 SMNVEV (reference sequence). V lost 6 bases and J lost 2, with 14 bases in between. This CDR3 comprises 15 residues.

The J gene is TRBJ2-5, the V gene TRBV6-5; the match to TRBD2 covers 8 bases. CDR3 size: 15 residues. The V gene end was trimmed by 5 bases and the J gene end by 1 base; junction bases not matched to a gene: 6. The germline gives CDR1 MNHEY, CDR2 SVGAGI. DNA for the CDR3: TGTGCCAGCAGTCCTTTCCTAGCGGGCCAAGAGACCCAGTACTTC. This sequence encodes CASSPFLAGQETQYF.

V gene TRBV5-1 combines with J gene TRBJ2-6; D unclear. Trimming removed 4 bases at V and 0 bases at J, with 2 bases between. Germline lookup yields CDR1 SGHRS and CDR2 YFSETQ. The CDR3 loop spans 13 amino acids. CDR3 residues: CASSLSGANVLTF. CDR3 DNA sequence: TGCGCCAGCAGCCTCTCTGGGGCCAACGTCCTGACTTTC.

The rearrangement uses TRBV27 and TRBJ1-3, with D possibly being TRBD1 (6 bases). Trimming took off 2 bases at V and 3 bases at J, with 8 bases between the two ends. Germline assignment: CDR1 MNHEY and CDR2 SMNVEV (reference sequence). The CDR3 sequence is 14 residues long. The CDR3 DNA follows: TGTGCCAGCAGTTTAAGAGGGGGTGGAAACACCATATATTTT. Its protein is CASSLRGGGNTIYF.

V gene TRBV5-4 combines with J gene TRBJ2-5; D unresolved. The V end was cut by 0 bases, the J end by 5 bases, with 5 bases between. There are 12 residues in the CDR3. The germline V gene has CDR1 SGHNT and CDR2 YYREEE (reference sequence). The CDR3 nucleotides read TGTGCCAGCAGCTTGGATCGGGAGACCCAGTACTTC. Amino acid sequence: CASSLDRETQYF.

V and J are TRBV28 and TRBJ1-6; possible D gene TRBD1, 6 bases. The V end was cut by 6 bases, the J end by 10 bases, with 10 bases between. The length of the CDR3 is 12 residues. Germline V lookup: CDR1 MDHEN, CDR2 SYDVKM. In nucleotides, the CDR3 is TGTGCCAGCAGGAAGGGGGACTCACCCCTCCACTTT. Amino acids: CASRKGDSPLHF.

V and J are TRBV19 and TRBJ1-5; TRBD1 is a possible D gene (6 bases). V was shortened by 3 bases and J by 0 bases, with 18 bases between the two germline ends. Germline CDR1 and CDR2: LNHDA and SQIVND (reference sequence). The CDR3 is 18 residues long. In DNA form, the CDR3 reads TGTGCCAGTAGTATCCGGGGCAGGGCAGGGGATAGCAATCAGCCCCAGCATTTT. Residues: CASSIRGRAGDSNQPQHF.

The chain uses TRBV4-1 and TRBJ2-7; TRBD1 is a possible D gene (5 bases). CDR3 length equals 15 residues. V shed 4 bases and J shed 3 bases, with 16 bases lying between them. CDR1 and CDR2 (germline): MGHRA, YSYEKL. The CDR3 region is CASSPAPAGLYEQYF. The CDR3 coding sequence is TGCGCCAGCAGCCCGGCTCCTGCAGGGCTCTACGAGCAGTACTTC.

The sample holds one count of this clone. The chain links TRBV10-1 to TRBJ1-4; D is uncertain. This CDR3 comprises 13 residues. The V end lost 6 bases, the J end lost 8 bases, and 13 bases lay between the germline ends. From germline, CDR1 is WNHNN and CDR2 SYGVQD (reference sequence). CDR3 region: CASRRAAGEKLFF. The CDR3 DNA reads TGCGCCAGCAGACGAGCGGCAGGAGAAAAACTGTTTTTT.

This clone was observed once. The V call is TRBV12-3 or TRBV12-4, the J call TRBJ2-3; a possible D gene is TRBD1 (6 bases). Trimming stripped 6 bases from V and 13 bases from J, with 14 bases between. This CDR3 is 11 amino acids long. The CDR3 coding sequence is TGTGCCAGCAGCCAACAGGGCCCGAAGTATTTT. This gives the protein CASSQQGPKYF.

The CDR3 coding sequence is TGTGCCAGCAGCCAAGGCGCGGGGAATCAAGAGACCCAGTACTTC. Translating gives CASSQGAGNQETQYF. The chain carries TRBV3-1 (or the pseudogene TRBV3-2) and TRBJ2-5; possibly TRBD2 for D (6 bases). V was trimmed by 1 base and J by 2 bases, leaving 11 bases between them. Germline V lookup: CDR1 LGHDT, CDR2 YNNKEL (reference sequence). The CDR3 contains 15 residues.

CDR3 loop: CAISDGTNYEKLFF. The CDR3 DNA is TGTGCCATCAGTGACGGGACAAATTATGAAAAACTGTTTTTT. The chain links TRBV10-3 to TRBJ1-4; D perhaps matches TRBD1 (6 bases). This CDR3 region has 14 residues. V lost 3 bases and J lost 6, with 11 bases in between. Germline V CDR1 and CDR2: ENHRY, SYGVKD.

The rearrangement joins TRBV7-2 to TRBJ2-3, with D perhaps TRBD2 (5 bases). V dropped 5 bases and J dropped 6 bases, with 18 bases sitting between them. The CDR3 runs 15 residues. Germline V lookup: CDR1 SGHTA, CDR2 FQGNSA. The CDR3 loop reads CASSLTYGGRDTQYF. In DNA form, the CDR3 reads TGTGCCAGCAGCCTTACTTATGGAGGAAGGGATACGCAGTATTTT.

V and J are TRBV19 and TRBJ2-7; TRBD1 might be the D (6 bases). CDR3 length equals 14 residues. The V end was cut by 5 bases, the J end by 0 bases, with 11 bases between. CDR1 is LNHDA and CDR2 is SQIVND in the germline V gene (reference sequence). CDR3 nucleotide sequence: TGTGCCAGTAGTCGGGACATCGACTCCTACGAGCAGTACTTC. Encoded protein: CASSRDIDSYEQYF.

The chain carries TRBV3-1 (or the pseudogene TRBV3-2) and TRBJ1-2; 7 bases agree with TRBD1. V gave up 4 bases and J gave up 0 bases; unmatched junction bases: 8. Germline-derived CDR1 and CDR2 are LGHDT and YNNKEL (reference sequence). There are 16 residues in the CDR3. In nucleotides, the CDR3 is TGTGCCAGCAGCCCCTCCCGACAGGGAGCTAACTATGGCTACACCTTC. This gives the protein CASSPSRQGANYGYTF.

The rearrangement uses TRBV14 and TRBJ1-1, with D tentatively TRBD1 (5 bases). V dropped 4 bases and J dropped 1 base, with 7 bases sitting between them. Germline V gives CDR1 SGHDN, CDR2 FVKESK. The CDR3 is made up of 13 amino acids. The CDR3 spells CASSPQGNTEAFF. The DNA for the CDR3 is TGTGCCAGCAGCCCCCAGGGGAACACTGAAGCTTTCTTT.

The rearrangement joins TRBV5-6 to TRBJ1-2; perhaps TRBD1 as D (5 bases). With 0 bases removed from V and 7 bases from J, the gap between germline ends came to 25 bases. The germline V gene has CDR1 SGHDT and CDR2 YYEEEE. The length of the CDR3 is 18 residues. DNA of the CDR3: TGTGCCAGCAGCTTGGGCTCGGGGGACGCCCCGGGGGACCTTGGCTACACCTTC. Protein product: CASSLGSGDAPGDLGYTF. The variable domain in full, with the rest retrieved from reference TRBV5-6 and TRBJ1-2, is DAGVTQSPTHLIKTRGQQVTLRCSPKSGHDTVSWYQQALGQGPQFIFQYYEEEERQRGNFPDRFSGHQFPNYSSELNVNALLLGDSALYLCASSLGSGDAPGDLGYTFGSGTRLTVV.

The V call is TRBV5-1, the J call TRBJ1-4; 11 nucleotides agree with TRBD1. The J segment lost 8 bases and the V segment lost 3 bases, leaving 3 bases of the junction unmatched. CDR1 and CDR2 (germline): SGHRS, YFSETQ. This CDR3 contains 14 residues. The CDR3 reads CASSSRTGGEKLFF. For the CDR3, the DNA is TGCGCCAGCAGCTCACGGACAGGGGGCGAAAAACTGTTTTTT.

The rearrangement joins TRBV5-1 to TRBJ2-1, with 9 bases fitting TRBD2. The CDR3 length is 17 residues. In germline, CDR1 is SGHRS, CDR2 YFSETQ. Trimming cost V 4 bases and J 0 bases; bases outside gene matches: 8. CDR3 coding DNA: TGCGCCAGCAGCCACAGCGGAGCGGGGGGCTCCTACAATGAGCAGTTCTTC. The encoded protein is CASSHSGAGGSYNEQFF.

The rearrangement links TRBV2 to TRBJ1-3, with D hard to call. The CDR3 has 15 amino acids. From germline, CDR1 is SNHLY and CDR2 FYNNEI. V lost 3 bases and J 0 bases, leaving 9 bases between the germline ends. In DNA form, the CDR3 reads TGTGCCAGCAGTGACCCCACGAGCTCTGGAAACACCATATATTTT. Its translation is CASSDPTSSGNTIYF.

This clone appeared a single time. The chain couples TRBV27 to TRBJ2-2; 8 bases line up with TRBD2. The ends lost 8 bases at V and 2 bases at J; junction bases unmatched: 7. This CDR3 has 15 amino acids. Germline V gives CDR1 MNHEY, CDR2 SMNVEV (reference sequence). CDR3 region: CASGQSGSNTGELFF. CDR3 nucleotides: TGTGCCAGCGGGCAGAGCGGGAGCAACACCGGGGAGCTGTTTTTT.

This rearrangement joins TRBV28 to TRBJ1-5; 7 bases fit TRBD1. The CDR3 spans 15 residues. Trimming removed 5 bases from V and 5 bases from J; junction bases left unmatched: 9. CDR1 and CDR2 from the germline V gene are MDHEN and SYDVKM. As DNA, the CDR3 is TGTGCCAGCAGTAAGACAGGGATCTCATATCAGCCCCAGCATTTT. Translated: CASSKTGISYQPQHF.